This T cell receptor (beta chain) was profiled in a study of T cells after yellow fever vaccination. Conversion of TCR transcripts into cDNA relied on 5'RACE template switching, which added a universal primer site and UMIs. TCRdb fed the 5' RACE reads into MiXCR, producing one record per CDR3 protein. The sample shows about 580,000 distinct CDR3 sequences, about 17% of them seen only once. This CDR3 spans 15 amino acids. The V end lost 1 base, the J end lost 2 bases, and 10 bases lay between the germline ends. The V gene's germline CDR1 is SGHTA and CDR2 FQGTGA. This clonotype came up a few times. The chain couples TRBV7-3 to TRBJ2-3, with D possibly matching TRBD1 (5 bases). Here the sequenced sample was PBMCs, taken less than 6 days after the first yellow fever vaccination. The sequence was obtained from a man aged 18 to 30 who received the YFV17D yellow fever vaccine. The CDR3, as DNA: TGTGCCAGCAGCTTAATGGGGCAGTCCACAGATACGCAGTATTTT. Protein product: CASSLMGQSTDTQYF.